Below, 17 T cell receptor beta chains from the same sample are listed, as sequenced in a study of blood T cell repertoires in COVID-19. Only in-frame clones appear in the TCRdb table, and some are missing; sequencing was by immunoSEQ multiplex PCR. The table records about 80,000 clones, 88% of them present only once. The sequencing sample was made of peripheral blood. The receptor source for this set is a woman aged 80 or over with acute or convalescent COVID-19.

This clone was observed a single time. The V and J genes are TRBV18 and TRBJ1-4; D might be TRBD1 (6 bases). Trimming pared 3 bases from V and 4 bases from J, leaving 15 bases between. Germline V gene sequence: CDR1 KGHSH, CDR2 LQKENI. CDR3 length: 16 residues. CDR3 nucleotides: TGTGCCAGCTCACCCCAGGGAGGGGGAAGTAATGAAAAACTGTTTTTT. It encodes CASSPQGGGSNEKLFF.

The CDR3 DNA reads as TGCGCCAGCAGCTTGGGAGACAGGGATAGCGGCTACACCTTC. Protein sequence: CASSLGDRDSGYTF. V is TRBV5-1 and J is TRBJ1-2; TRBD1 matches at 7 bases. This CDR3 region has 14 residues. CDR1 is SGHRS, CDR2 YFSETQ, per germline. V shed 0 bases, J shed 8 bases, and the junction held 7 bases outside the gene matches.

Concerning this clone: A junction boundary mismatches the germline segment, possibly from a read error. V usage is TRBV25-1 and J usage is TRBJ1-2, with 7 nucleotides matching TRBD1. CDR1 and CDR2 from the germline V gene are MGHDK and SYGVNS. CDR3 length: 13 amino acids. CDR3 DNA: TGTGCCAGCGGTGACAGGGTGGGGTATGGCTACACCTTC. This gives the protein CASGDRVGYGYTF.

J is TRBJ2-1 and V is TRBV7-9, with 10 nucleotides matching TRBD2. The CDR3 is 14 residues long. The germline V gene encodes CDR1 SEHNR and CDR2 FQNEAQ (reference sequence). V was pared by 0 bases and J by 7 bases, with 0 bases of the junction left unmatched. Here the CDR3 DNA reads TGTGCCAGCAGCTTAGCTAGCGGGAGGAATGAGCAGTTCTTC. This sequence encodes CASSLASGRNEQFF.

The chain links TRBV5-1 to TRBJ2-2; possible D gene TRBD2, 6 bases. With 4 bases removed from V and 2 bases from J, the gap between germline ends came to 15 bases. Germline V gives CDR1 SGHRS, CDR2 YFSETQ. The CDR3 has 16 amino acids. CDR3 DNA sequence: TGCGCCAGCAGCCTGAGGGTTAGCGGCAACACCGGGGAGCTGTTTTTT. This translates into CASSLRVSGNTGELFF.

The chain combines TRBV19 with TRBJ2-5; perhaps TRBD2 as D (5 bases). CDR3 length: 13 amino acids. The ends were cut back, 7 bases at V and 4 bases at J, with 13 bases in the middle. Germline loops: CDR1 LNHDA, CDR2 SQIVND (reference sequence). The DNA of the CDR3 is TGTGCCAGTAACCTTCGTCGGGGAGAGACCCAGTACTTC. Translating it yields CASNLRRGETQYF.

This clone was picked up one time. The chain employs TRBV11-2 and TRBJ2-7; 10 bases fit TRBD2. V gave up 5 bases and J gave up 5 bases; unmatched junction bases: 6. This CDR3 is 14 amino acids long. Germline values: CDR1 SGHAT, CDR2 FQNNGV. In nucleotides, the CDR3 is TGTGCCAGCAGCCCAAGCGGGAGGGCCCACGAGCAGTACTTC. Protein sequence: CASSPSGRAHEQYF. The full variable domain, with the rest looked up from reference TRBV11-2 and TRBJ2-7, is EAGVAQSPRYKIIEKRQSVAFWCNPISGHATLYWYQQILGQGPKLLIQFQNNGVVDDSQLPKDRFSAERLKGVDSTLKIQPAKLEDSAVYLCASSPSGRAHEQYFGPGTRLTVT.

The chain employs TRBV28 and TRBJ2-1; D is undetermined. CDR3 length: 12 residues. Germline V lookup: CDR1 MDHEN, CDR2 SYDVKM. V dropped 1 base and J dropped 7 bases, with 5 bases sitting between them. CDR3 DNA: TGTGCCAGCAGTTTATTTCAGAATGAGCAGTTCTTC. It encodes CASSLFQNEQFF.

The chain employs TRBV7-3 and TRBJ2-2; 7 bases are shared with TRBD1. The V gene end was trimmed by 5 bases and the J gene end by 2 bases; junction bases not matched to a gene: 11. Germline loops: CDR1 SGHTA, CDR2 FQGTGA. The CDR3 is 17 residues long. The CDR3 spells CASSRSKNRGNTGELFF. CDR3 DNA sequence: TGTGCCAGCAGCCGGTCGAAAAACAGGGGTAACACCGGGGAGCTGTTTTTT.

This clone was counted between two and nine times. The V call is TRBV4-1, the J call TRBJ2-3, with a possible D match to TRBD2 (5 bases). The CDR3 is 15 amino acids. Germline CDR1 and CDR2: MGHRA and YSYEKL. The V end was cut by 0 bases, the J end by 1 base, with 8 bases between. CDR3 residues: CASSQEAVGTDTQYF. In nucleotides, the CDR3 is TGCGCCAGCAGCCAAGAAGCGGTCGGCACAGATACGCAGTATTTT.

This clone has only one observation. The CDR3 region is CASSTRQGDTEAFF. The CDR3 nucleotides are TGTGCCAGTAGTACAAGACAGGGGGATACTGAAGCTTTCTTT. The chain joins TRBV19 to TRBJ1-1, with TRBD1 identical over 9 bases. The CDR3 is 14 residues long. Germline V gene sequence: CDR1 LNHDA, CDR2 SQIVND (reference sequence). Unmatched junction bases numbered 5, after V lost 4 bases and J lost 5 bases. The full variable domain, in which reference TRBV19 and TRBJ1-1 provide the parts outside the CDR3, is DGGITQSPKYLFRKEGQNVTLSCEQNLNHDAMYWYRQDPGQGLRLIYYSQIVNDFQKGDIAEGYSVSREKKESFPLTVTSAQKNPTAFYLCASSTRQGDTEAFFGQGTRLTVV.

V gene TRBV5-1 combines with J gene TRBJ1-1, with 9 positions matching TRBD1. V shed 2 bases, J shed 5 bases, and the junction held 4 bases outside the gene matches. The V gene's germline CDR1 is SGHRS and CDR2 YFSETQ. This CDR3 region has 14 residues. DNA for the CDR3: TGCGCCAGCAGCTTTCACAGGGGGCAGACTGAAGCTTTCTTT. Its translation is CASSFHRGQTEAFF.

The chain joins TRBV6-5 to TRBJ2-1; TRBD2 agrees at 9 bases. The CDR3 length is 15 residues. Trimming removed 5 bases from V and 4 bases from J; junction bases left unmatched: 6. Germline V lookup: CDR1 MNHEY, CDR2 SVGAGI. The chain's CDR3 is CASSPGTSRYNEQFF. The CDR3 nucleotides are TGTGCCAGCAGTCCCGGGACTAGCAGATACAATGAGCAGTTCTTC.

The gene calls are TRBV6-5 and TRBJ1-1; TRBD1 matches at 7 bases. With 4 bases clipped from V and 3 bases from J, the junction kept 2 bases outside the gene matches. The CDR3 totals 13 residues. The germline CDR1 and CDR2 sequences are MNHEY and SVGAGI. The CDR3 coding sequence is TGTGCCAGCAGTTTAGACAGGGACACTGAAGCTTTCTTT. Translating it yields CASSLDRDTEAFF.

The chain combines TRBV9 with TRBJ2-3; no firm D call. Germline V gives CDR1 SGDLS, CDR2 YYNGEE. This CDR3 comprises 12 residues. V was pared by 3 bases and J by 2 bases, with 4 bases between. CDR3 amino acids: CASSGDTDTQYF. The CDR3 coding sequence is TGTGCCAGCAGCGGAGACACAGATACGCAGTATTTT.

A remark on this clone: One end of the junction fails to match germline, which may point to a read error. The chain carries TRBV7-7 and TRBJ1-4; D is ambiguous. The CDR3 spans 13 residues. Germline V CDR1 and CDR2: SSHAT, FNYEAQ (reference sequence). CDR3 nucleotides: TGTGCTAGCAGCTTGGAAGGAGGTGAAAAACTGTTTTTT. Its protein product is CASSLEGGEKLFF.

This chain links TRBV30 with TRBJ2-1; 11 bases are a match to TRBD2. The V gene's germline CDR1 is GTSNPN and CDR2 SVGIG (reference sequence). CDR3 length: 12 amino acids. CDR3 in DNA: TGTATGGGGACTAGCGGATACAATGAGCAGTTCTTC. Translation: CMGTSGYNEQFF.